This TCR beta chain is drawn from a study of cytomegalovirus exposure and HLA in healthy donors. On this clone: Its target is unknown.

The study's findings and limits: TCR sequences were mostly rare, though some public TCRs occurred in many donors. Some V segments (TRBV6-2 and TRBV6-3 among them) were excluded as indistinguishable.

Primers: 60 Vbeta forward and 13 Jbeta reverse. Assay: immunoSEQ multiplex PCR; the TCRdb copy retains only in-frame clones and omits some. The sample includes under 300,000 clones, roughly four fifths seen only once; the top ten take less than 9%. Germline V gene data show CDR1 as LGHNA and CDR2 as YNFKEQ. V was clipped by 6 bases and J by 5 bases; unmatched bases: 6. CDR3 size: 13 residues. This TCR was sampled from a woman aged 60-75 years in good health and CMV-seropositive. The sequenced sample was PBMCs. The chain uses TRBV4-2 and TRBJ2-5; 7 bases are a match to TRBD1. This CDR3 reads CASSPDRAETQYF. In DNA form, the CDR3 reads TGTGCCAGCAGTCCTGACAGGGCCGAGACCCAGTACTTC.